These T cell receptor beta chains were read from a single sample in a study of T-cell memory formation after mild COVID-19. MiXCR, run by TCRdb on the 5' RACE reads, gives a single entry per CDR3 protein. The sample includes nearly 250,000 distinct CDR3 sequences, approximately 15% seen only once; the top ten take 2% to 2.5%. Sequencing was carried out using PBMCs or a T cell subset sorted from them (not recorded which). The receptors come from an adult woman who had mild COVID-19 (a few samples of this study predate the infection). Cell type and time point are not known. Both conserved end residues are part of each CDR3. Each record gives: CDR3 DNA, CDR3 protein, clone size, J gene, D gene, V gene. A D gene is named only where the DNA matches it firmly. The size entry is marked missing in some rows and otherwise reads once, few, many or a size class.

CDR3nt: TGTGCCATCGGGAGGACAGGGAACACTGAAGCTTTCTTT
CDR3aa: CAIGRTGNTEAFF
abundance: few
j_gene: TRBJ1-1
d_gene: TRBD1
v_gene: TRBV10-3

CDR3nt: TGCAGTGCTAGAGATACGGGCAGGGGGGTCGATAGGCAGTACTTC
CDR3aa: CSARDTGRGVDRQYF
abundance: NA
j_gene: TRBJ2-7
d_gene: NA
v_gene: TRBV20-1

CDR3nt: TGTGCCAGCAGCTCGAGAAGGGGGACCGAGTTCTTC
CDR3aa: CASSSRRGTEFF
abundance: NA
j_gene: TRBJ2-1
d_gene: NA
v_gene: TRBV7-9

CDR3nt: TGTGCCAGCAGCCAAGACCCCCTCACTAGCGGGAGGGCCCCTGAGCAGTACTTC
CDR3aa: CASSQDPLTSGRAPEQYF
abundance: NA
j_gene: TRBJ2-7
d_gene: TRBD2
v_gene: TRBV4-2

CDR3nt: TGTGCCAGCAGCAACCAGGGGGGCCCGTATGGCTACACCTTC
CDR3aa: CASSNQGGPYGYTF
abundance: NA
j_gene: TRBJ1-2
d_gene: TRBD1
v_gene: TRBV6-5

CDR3nt: TGTGCCAGCTCATCTACTGCGGACCCAAAGGGAAACACCATATATTTT
CDR3aa: CASSSTADPKGNTIYF
abundance: few
j_gene: TRBJ1-3
d_gene: NA
v_gene: TRBV18

CDR3nt: TGCGCCAGCAGCCAGAATCTAGCGGGGGAGACGTTCACAGATACGCAGTATTTT
CDR3aa: CASSQNLAGETFTDTQYF
abundance: many
j_gene: TRBJ2-3
d_gene: TRBD2
v_gene: TRBV4-3

CDR3nt: TGCAGTGCTAGAGATAGCGGGGGGGCCTACGAGCAGTACTTC
CDR3aa: CSARDSGGAYEQYF
abundance: NA
j_gene: TRBJ2-7
d_gene: TRBD2
v_gene: TRBV20-1

CDR3nt: TGCGCCAGCAGCCATCAGGGGGAGAACACTGAAGCTTTCTTT
CDR3aa: CASSHQGENTEAFF
abundance: many
j_gene: TRBJ1-1
d_gene: TRBD1
v_gene: TRBV4-3

CDR3nt: TGCGCCAGCAGCCAAGACCCCCCGTTCACTGAAGCTTTCTTT
CDR3aa: CASSQDPPFTEAFF
abundance: NA
j_gene: TRBJ1-1
d_gene: NA
v_gene: TRBV4-1

CDR3nt: TGTGCCAGCTCACAGGAGCAGGGAAGGAACACTGAAGCTTTCTTT
CDR3aa: CASSQEQGRNTEAFF
abundance: NA
j_gene: TRBJ1-1
d_gene: NA
v_gene: TRBV18

CDR3nt: TGTGCCAGCAGCCGCGGGGGGGATCTGTTTTTT
CDR3aa: CASSRGGDLFF
abundance: NA
j_gene: TRBJ2-2
d_gene: TRBD2
v_gene: TRBV12-3/TRBV12-4

CDR3nt: TGTGCCAGCAGTTTGAGGGGCATCCCCCTAGCGGGGCACACCGGGGAGCTGTTTTTT
CDR3aa: CASSLRGIPLAGHTGELFF
abundance: NA
j_gene: TRBJ2-2
d_gene: TRBD2
v_gene: TRBV27

CDR3nt: TGTGCCAGCAGCTACGGACAGGGGTCGACCAATGAGCAGTTCTTC
CDR3aa: CASSYGQGSTNEQFF
abundance: NA
j_gene: TRBJ2-1
d_gene: TRBD1
v_gene: TRBV7-3

CDR3nt: TGTGCCAGCAGCTTTGAGACAGGAGGGAATTCACCCCTCCACTTT
CDR3aa: CASSFETGGNSPLHF
abundance: NA
j_gene: TRBJ1-6
d_gene: NA
v_gene: TRBV7-8

CDR3nt: TGTGCCAGCAGCTTTTCAGCCAGCTATGGCTACACCTTC
CDR3aa: CASSFSASYGYTF
abundance: many
j_gene: TRBJ1-2
d_gene: NA
v_gene: TRBV7-2

CDR3nt: TGCGCCAGCAGCCAAGATCTGGGGGCGCGTGGCTACACCTTC
CDR3aa: CASSQDLGARGYTF
abundance: NA
j_gene: TRBJ1-2
d_gene: NA
v_gene: TRBV4-3

CDR3nt: TGCAGTGCTAGAACCGGGGGTGCCAACGTCCTGACTTTC
CDR3aa: CSARTGGANVLTF
abundance: few
j_gene: TRBJ2-6
d_gene: NA
v_gene: TRBV20-1

CDR3nt: TGCAGTGCAATACCCCGGACTAGCGGGAGGGACCCGTACTTC
CDR3aa: CSAIPRTSGRDPYF
abundance: few
j_gene: TRBJ2-5
d_gene: TRBD2
v_gene: TRBV20-1

CDR3nt: TGTGCCAGCAGCCAAGAAACAGGAGGGGCCTATGGCTACACCTTC
CDR3aa: CASSQETGGAYGYTF
abundance: many
j_gene: TRBJ1-2
d_gene: NA
v_gene: TRBV4-2

CDR3nt: TGTGCCATCAGGTCGTCGACAGGGGTAGCTGGAAACACCATATATTTT
CDR3aa: CAIRSSTGVAGNTIYF
abundance: many
j_gene: TRBJ1-3
d_gene: TRBD1
v_gene: TRBV10-3

CDR3nt: TGTGCCAGCAGTTTGACAGGAGTCTCTGGCTACACCTTC
CDR3aa: CASSLTGVSGYTF
abundance: few
j_gene: TRBJ1-2
d_gene: NA
v_gene: TRBV12-3/TRBV12-4

CDR3nt: TGTGCCACCAGTGATGACCGAAAAAGCTCTGGGGCCAACGTCCTGACTTTC
CDR3aa: CATSDDRKSSGANVLTF
abundance: few
j_gene: TRBJ2-6
d_gene: NA
v_gene: TRBV24-1

CDR3nt: TGTGCCAGCAGTGGGACAGGGGGAGTCACTGAAGCTTTCTTT
CDR3aa: CASSGTGGVTEAFF
abundance: NA
j_gene: TRBJ1-1
d_gene: TRBD1
v_gene: TRBV25-1

CDR3nt: TGTGCCAGCAGTTTAAGACGAACTGGGGCCAACGTCCTGACTTTC
CDR3aa: CASSLRRTGANVLTF
abundance: few
j_gene: TRBJ2-6
d_gene: NA
v_gene: TRBV12-3/TRBV12-4

CDR3nt: TGTGCCAGCAGCTTTCGTGGCGGGGGGGCGCGGGAGCAGTTCTTC
CDR3aa: CASSFRGGGAREQFF
abundance: many
j_gene: TRBJ2-1
d_gene: TRBD2
v_gene: TRBV7-2

CDR3nt: TGTGCCAGTAGTATGTCCGTAAGTGGTTCACCCCTCCACTTT
CDR3aa: CASSMSVSGSPLHF
abundance: NA
j_gene: TRBJ1-6
d_gene: NA
v_gene: TRBV19

CDR3nt: TGTGCCACCAGTGACCCGGGCAGGGGCTCGAACACCGGGGAGCTGTTTTTT
CDR3aa: CATSDPGRGSNTGELFF
abundance: few
j_gene: TRBJ2-2
d_gene: NA
v_gene: TRBV24-1

CDR3nt: TGTGCCAGCAGCCAACCCTACCGGGGCCGGGGAACTGAAGCTTTCTTT
CDR3aa: CASSQPYRGRGTEAFF
abundance: NA
j_gene: TRBJ1-1
d_gene: NA
v_gene: TRBV14

CDR3nt: TGTGCCACCAGTCGGGGACTAGCGGGAGGCCCGAGCTCCTACGAGCAGTACTTC
CDR3aa: CATSRGLAGGPSSYEQYF
abundance: few
j_gene: TRBJ2-7
d_gene: TRBD2
v_gene: TRBV24-1

CDR3nt: TGTGCCTGGAGAACCCGACAGGGGAGCACAGATACGCAGTATTTT
CDR3aa: CAWRTRQGSTDTQYF
abundance: NA
j_gene: TRBJ2-3
d_gene: TRBD1
v_gene: TRBV30

CDR3nt: TGTGCCAGCAGCGCCGGGGCGCGGGAGACCCAGTACTTC
CDR3aa: CASSAGARETQYF
abundance: many
j_gene: TRBJ2-5
d_gene: NA
v_gene: TRBV9

CDR3nt: TGTGCCAGCAGTTTGGGCTACAGTTCCTACGAGCAGTACTTC
CDR3aa: CASSLGYSSYEQYF
abundance: NA
j_gene: TRBJ2-7
d_gene: NA
v_gene: TRBV6-6

CDR3nt: TGTGCCTGGGGGACTAGCGGGGGATTCGATGAGCAGTTCTTC
CDR3aa: CAWGTSGGFDEQFF
abundance: once
j_gene: TRBJ2-1
d_gene: TRBD2
v_gene: TRBV30

CDR3nt: TGTGCCAGCAGCCAAGCGGAGGGAGCAAGGGTCGGGGAGCTGTTTTTT
CDR3aa: CASSQAEGARVGELFF
abundance: few
j_gene: TRBJ2-2
d_gene: NA
v_gene: TRBV4-2

CDR3nt: TGCGCCAGCAGCTTCTTGGGACAGCCCACCGGGGAGCTGTTTTTT
CDR3aa: CASSFLGQPTGELFF
abundance: NA
j_gene: TRBJ2-2
d_gene: TRBD1
v_gene: TRBV5-1

CDR3nt: TGCGCCAGCAGCTTCTGGATGACAGGGGGCAGAACAGATACGCAGTATTTT
CDR3aa: CASSFWMTGGRTDTQYF
abundance: many
j_gene: TRBJ2-3
d_gene: TRBD1
v_gene: TRBV5-1

CDR3nt: TGCAGTGCCAAGGTGGCGGGAAGGGGTGTTTACAATGAGCAGTTCTTC
CDR3aa: CSAKVAGRGVYNEQFF
abundance: NA
j_gene: TRBJ2-1
d_gene: NA
v_gene: TRBV20-1

CDR3nt: TGTGCCAGCAGCTTGGAGGTAAACAATGAGCAGTTCTTC
CDR3aa: CASSLEVNNEQFF
abundance: NA
j_gene: TRBJ2-1
d_gene: NA
v_gene: TRBV7-9

CDR3nt: TGTGCCAGCAGCCGGGACAGGGTTGACGAGCAGTACTTC
CDR3aa: CASSRDRVDEQYF
abundance: NA
j_gene: TRBJ2-7
d_gene: TRBD1
v_gene: TRBV6-5

CDR3nt: TGCGCCAGCAGCAAGGGGGCTACCGGGGAGCTGTTTTTT
CDR3aa: CASSKGATGELFF
abundance: few
j_gene: TRBJ2-2
d_gene: TRBD1
v_gene: TRBV5-1

CDR3nt: TGTGCCAGCAGCTTAACCAGGTCTTCCTACAATGAGCAGTTCTTC
CDR3aa: CASSLTRSSYNEQFF
abundance: NA
j_gene: TRBJ2-1
d_gene: NA
v_gene: TRBV7-9

CDR3nt: TGTGCCAGCAGCCAGGGGTACGATAATTCACCCCTCCACTTT
CDR3aa: CASSQGYDNSPLHF
abundance: once
j_gene: TRBJ1-6
d_gene: NA
v_gene: TRBV3-1

CDR3nt: TGCAGTGCTAACTCAGACCCGGGTCTTCAGTTCTTC
CDR3aa: CSANSDPGLQFF
abundance: NA
j_gene: TRBJ2-1
d_gene: NA
v_gene: TRBV20-1

CDR3nt: TGCAGCGTTGAATGGGGGAATCGAAGGGGAGAGACCCAGTACTTC
CDR3aa: CSVEWGNRRGETQYF
abundance: few
j_gene: TRBJ2-5
d_gene: NA
v_gene: TRBV29-1

CDR3nt: TGTGCCAGCAGTCCCGGGGCGCGAGATGGCTACACCTTC
CDR3aa: CASSPGARDGYTF
abundance: few
j_gene: TRBJ1-2
d_gene: NA
v_gene: TRBV12-3/TRBV12-4

CDR3nt: TGTGCCAGCAGTGAGATCACACCGAATAATTCACCCCTCCACTTT
CDR3aa: CASSEITPNNSPLHF
abundance: NA
j_gene: TRBJ1-6
d_gene: NA
v_gene: TRBV25-1

CDR3nt: TGCGCCAGCAGCCAAGACTCTAGCAATCAGCCCCAGCATTTT
CDR3aa: CASSQDSSNQPQHF
abundance: NA
j_gene: TRBJ1-5
d_gene: NA
v_gene: TRBV4-3

CDR3nt: TGCAGCGTTGAGTCTGGACAGGGGATTACTAACTATGGCTACACCTTC
CDR3aa: CSVESGQGITNYGYTF
abundance: NA
j_gene: TRBJ1-2
d_gene: TRBD1
v_gene: TRBV29-1

CDR3nt: TGCAGTGCTACCATGGGACTAGCGGGGGGCGAGCAGTACTTC
CDR3aa: CSATMGLAGGEQYF
abundance: few
j_gene: TRBJ2-7
d_gene: TRBD2
v_gene: TRBV20-1

CDR3nt: TGCAGCGTTGAAACCGGGTCGGGCAATGAGCAGTTCTTC
CDR3aa: CSVETGSGNEQFF
abundance: few
j_gene: TRBJ2-1
d_gene: NA
v_gene: TRBV29-1

CDR3nt: TGTGCCAGTAGAAACACAGGACAGGGCAGGCGTGGGACTGAAGCTTTCTTT
CDR3aa: CASRNTGQGRRGTEAFF
abundance: NA
j_gene: TRBJ1-1
d_gene: TRBD1
v_gene: TRBV19

CDR3nt: TGTGCCAGCAGCTTAACTCTCTCCAATTGGGAGACCCAGTACTTC
CDR3aa: CASSLTLSNWETQYF
abundance: NA
j_gene: TRBJ2-5
d_gene: NA
v_gene: TRBV7-6

CDR3nt: TGTGCCAGCAGCTTCGGGACAGTGAACAACTATGGCTACACCTTC
CDR3aa: CASSFGTVNNYGYTF
abundance: few
j_gene: TRBJ1-2
d_gene: TRBD1
v_gene: TRBV7-8

CDR3nt: TGTGCCAGCAGCGTCCGGGACGGGCATTTT
CDR3aa: CASSVRDGHF
abundance: few
j_gene: TRBJ1-5
d_gene: NA
v_gene: TRBV27

CDR3nt: TGTGCCAGCAGCTTAGGACGGGAGCTGTTTTTT
CDR3aa: CASSLGRELFF
abundance: few
j_gene: TRBJ2-2
d_gene: NA
v_gene: TRBV7-3

CDR3nt: TGTGCCAGCTCTATTGGGACAGGGTGGGGAGAGACCCAGTACTTC
CDR3aa: CASSIGTGWGETQYF
abundance: NA
j_gene: TRBJ2-5
d_gene: TRBD1
v_gene: TRBV27

CDR3nt: TGCAGTGCCCTCACCGACAGGGGGGGCTACGAGCAGTACTTC
CDR3aa: CSALTDRGGYEQYF
abundance: NA
j_gene: TRBJ2-7
d_gene: TRBD1
v_gene: TRBV20-1

CDR3nt: TGCAGCGTTGGGGGGACAGGGAGTAGCAATCAGCCCCAGCATTTT
CDR3aa: CSVGGTGSSNQPQHF
abundance: few
j_gene: TRBJ1-5
d_gene: TRBD1
v_gene: TRBV29-1

CDR3nt: TGTGCCAGCAGCCAAGTCGGTAAAGGCTATGGCTACACCTTC
CDR3aa: CASSQVGKGYGYTF
abundance: NA
j_gene: TRBJ1-2
d_gene: NA
v_gene: TRBV3-1